This TCR beta chain was sequenced for a study of cytomegalovirus exposure and HLA in healthy donors. Study outcomes and limitations: In vitro experiments confirmed that three CMV-associated chains were specific for CMV antigens. In a later analysis, across HLA loci, associated TCR counts were highest for DRB1, lowest for HLA-C. Reported results showed that the classifier diagnosed cytomegalovirus status with high specificity and sensitivity.

This CDR3 contains 14 residues. V shed 3 bases and J 8 bases; nucleotides not matched to a gene: 6. The germline V gene encodes CDR1 ENHRY and CDR2 SYGVKD. PCR employed 60 Vbeta and 13 Jbeta primers. Clones were sequenced by immunoSEQ multiplex PCR, and TCRdb holds only the in-frame ones, with some missing. Here the sample spans 150,000 or so clones, around 78% being singletons. For this clone: Its antigen remains unidentified.

While unrecorded immune exposures were likely, the donors were nominally healthy when sampled. This clonotype originated in a woman younger than 35 in good health and CMV-seronegative. What was sequenced was PBMCs. The chain recombines TRBV10-3 with TRBJ2-3; the match to TRBD2 covers 9 bases. CDR3 amino acids: CAISEPLAGSTQYF. In DNA form, the CDR3 reads TGTGCCATCAGTGAACCCCTAGCGGGGTCTACGCAGTATTTT.